These 9 T cell receptor beta chains were sequenced from one sample in a study of OX40 agonist ivuxolimab in advanced cancers. Clones were read by immunoSEQ multiplex PCR, and TCRdb kept only the in-frame ones, dropping some. The repertoire holds about 50,000 clones, roughly nine tenths seen once, with about 6.5% in the top ten. Specimen: CD4+ or CD8+ T cells sorted from blood, collected in a trial of the OX40 agonist ivuxolimab. The source is an adult with an advanced solid tumor such as melanoma, head and neck, liver or kidney cancer.

The chain couples TRBV6-1 to TRBJ2-7; 9 bases are shared with TRBD2. J lost 4 bases, V lost 4 bases, and 8 bases had no gene match. The CDR3 covers 15 residues. CDR1 is MNHNS, CDR2 SASEGT, per germline. CDR3 nucleotide sequence: TGTGCCAGCAGTGTTCTAGCGGGGCTGAAATACGAGCAGTACGTC. Translation gives CASSVLAGLKYEQYV.

The CDR3 is CASSFPWEDTQYF. The CDR3 bases are TGTGCCAGCAGCTTCCCTTGGGAAGATACGCAGTATTTT. This sequence joins TRBV7-9 and TRBJ2-3; D call uncertain. CDR1 SEHNR and CDR2 FQNEAQ come from the germline V gene (reference sequence). The CDR3 is made up of 13 amino acids. Trimming pared 3 bases from V and 5 bases from J, leaving 9 bases between.

The chain links TRBV10-3 to TRBJ2-7; D call uncertain. The CDR3 extends over 13 amino acids. V was pared by 0 bases and J by 4 bases, with 7 bases between. Germline CDR1 and CDR2: ENHRY and SYGVKD. CDR3 nucleotides: TGTGCCATCAGTGAGTCGACTGGATACGAGCAGTACTTC. Translation: CAISESTGYEQYF.

This clone has a single count. This chain links TRBV27 with TRBJ2-1; TRBD2 aligns across 14 bases. Per the germline V gene, CDR1 is MNHEY and CDR2 is SMNVEV (reference sequence). The CDR3 loop spans 16 amino acids. V was pared by 5 bases and J by 4 bases, with 4 bases of the junction left unmatched. CDR3 sequence reads: CASSIGLAGGYNEQFF. DNA of the CDR3: TGTGCCAGCAGTATCGGACTAGCGGGGGGATACAATGAGCAGTTCTTC.

V and J are TRBV28 and TRBJ2-7; D unclear. Germline V CDR1 and CDR2: MDHEN, SYDVKM. Trimming pared 6 bases from V and 1 base from J, leaving 13 bases between. This CDR3 comprises 14 residues. DNA of the CDR3: TGTGCCAGCAGGGGCCAGTACGGGTCCTACGAGCAGTACTTC. Translated: CASRGQYGSYEQYF.

In its sample, this clone was seen once. V usage is TRBV28 and J usage is TRBJ2-5; no clear D. Near its end, the DNA agrees better with TRBJ2-7, so the J call may be wrong. The CDR3 runs 14 residues. Germline V gives CDR1 MDHEN, CDR2 SYDVKM. CDR3 coding DNA: TGTGCCAGCAGTGTCCGCGGTTGGACCTACGAGCAGTACTTC. Translating it yields CASSVRGWTYEQYF.

V gene TRBV19 combines with J gene TRBJ1-1; no reliable D call. Germline V lookup: CDR1 LNHDA, CDR2 SQIVND (reference sequence). Trimming took 3 bases from V and 3 from J, leaving 11 bases between them. There are 14 residues in the CDR3. CDR3 DNA sequence: TGTGCCAGTAGTATCCTTCCCCATGACACTGAAGCTTTCTTT. The encoded protein is CASSILPHDTEAFF.

The V gene is TRBV7-9, the J gene TRBJ2-1; unclear D gene. Trimming shortened V by 3 bases and J by 8 bases, and 8 bases separated the two germline ends. Germline CDR1 is SEHNR and CDR2 is FQNEAQ (reference sequence). This CDR3 contains 12 residues. CDR3 sequence (DNA): TGTGCCAGCAGCTTTGAGCTGGATGAGCAGTTCTTC. Protein sequence: CASSFELDEQFF.

The rearrangement links TRBV30 to TRBJ2-7; 11 nucleotides match TRBD1. The CDR3 has 15 amino acids. J was trimmed by 2 bases and V by 7 bases; bases with no gene match: 10. Per the germline V gene, CDR1 is GTSNPN and CDR2 is SVGIG (reference sequence). The CDR3 sequence: CAFSWGQGDPYEQYF. As DNA, the CDR3 is TGTGCCTTCAGTTGGGGACAGGGGGACCCCTACGAGCAGTACTTC. The full variable domain, completed using reference TRBV30 and TRBJ2-7, is SQTIHQWPATLVQPVGSPLSLECTVEGTSNPNLYWYRQAAGRGLQLLFYSVGIGQISSEVPQNLSASRPQDRQFILSSKKLLLSDSGFYLCAFSWGQGDPYEQYFGPGTRLTVT.